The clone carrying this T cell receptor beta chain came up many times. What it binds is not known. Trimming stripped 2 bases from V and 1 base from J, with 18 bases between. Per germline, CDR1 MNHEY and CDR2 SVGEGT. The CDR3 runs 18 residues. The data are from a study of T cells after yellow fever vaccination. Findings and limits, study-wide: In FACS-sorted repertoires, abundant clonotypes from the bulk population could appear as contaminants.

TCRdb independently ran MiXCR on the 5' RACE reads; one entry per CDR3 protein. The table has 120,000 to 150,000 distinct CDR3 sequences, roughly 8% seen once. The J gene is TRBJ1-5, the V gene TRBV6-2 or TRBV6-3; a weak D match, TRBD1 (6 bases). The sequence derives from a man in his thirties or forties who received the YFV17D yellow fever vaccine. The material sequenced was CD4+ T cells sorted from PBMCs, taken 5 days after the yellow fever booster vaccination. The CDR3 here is CASSYENYRVASNQPQHF. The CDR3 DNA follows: TGTGCCAGCAGTTACGAGAATTACAGGGTCGCGAGCAATCAGCCCCAGCATTTT.